One and the same sample provided the 26 T cell receptor beta chains below, sequenced in a study of T-cell memory formation after mild COVID-19. TCRdb itself ran the 5' RACE reads through MiXCR, one entry per CDR3 protein. This sample yields roughly 300,000 distinct CDR3 sequences, of which around 8% are seen a single time; approximately 23% belongs to the top ten. Sequencing was performed on PBMCs or a T cell subset sorted from them (not recorded which). These receptors were taken from a man younger than 35 who had mild COVID-19 (a few samples of this study predate the infection). Cell type and time point are not known.

The chain employs TRBV14 and TRBJ1-6; D is uncertain. This CDR3 region has 11 residues. Looked up from germline, CDR1 is SGHDN and CDR2 is FVKESK. The V end lost 1 base, the J end lost 14 bases, and 6 bases lay between the germline ends. DNA for the CDR3: TGTGCCAGCAGCCAAGGGCGGGCCCTCCACTTT. It translates to CASSQGRALHF. Supplemented by reference TRBV14 and TRBJ1-6, the full variable domain reads EAGVTQFPSHSVIEKGQTVTLRCDPISGHDNLYWYRRVMGKEIKFLLHFVKESKQDESGMPNNRFLAERTGGTYSTLKVQPAELEDSGVYFCASSQGRALHFGNGTRLTVT.

The chain is built from TRBV9 and TRBJ2-1, with 12 positions matching TRBD2. Germline V CDR1 and CDR2: SGDLS, YYNGEE. V dropped 5 bases and J dropped 12; count of bases not matched to a gene: 9. CDR3 length equals 14 residues. The CDR3 sequence: CASSNLAGGPGQFF. In DNA, the CDR3 is TGTGCCAGCAGTAATCTAGCGGGGGGGCCCGGGCAGTTCTTC.

This clonotype was seen only a few times. The genes are TRBV11-2 and TRBJ2-5, with D possibly matching TRBD2 (6 bases). Per the germline V gene, CDR1 is SGHAT and CDR2 is FQNNGV. The length of the CDR3 is 15 residues. Trimming pared 1 base from V and 3 bases from J, leaving 12 bases between. CDR3 loop: CASSLGRGLEETQYF. The CDR3 DNA reads TGTGCCAGCAGCTTAGGGCGGGGCCTGGAAGAGACCCAGTACTTC.

At least ten counts were recorded for this clonotype. The chain joins TRBV13 to TRBJ2-4; no definite D call. The germline V gene has CDR1 PRHDT and CDR2 FYEKMQ (reference sequence). Trimming removed 1 base at V and 5 bases at J, with 3 bases between. The CDR3 length is 12 residues. Written as DNA, the CDR3 is TGTGCCAGCAGCTTAGACGAAAACATTCAGTACTTC. It codes for CASSLDENIQYF.

This clonotype has more than one count but fewer than ten. The chain employs TRBV12-3 or TRBV12-4 and TRBJ1-5, with D hard to call. The V gene lost 7 bases and the J gene lost 5 bases, with 12 bases spanning the gap. This CDR3 comprises 13 residues. CDR3 protein: CASTLGPDQPQHF. The DNA of the CDR3 is TGTGCCAGCACCCTAGGCCCGGATCAGCCCCAGCATTTT.

This clonotype was detected a few times. This chain links TRBV7-2 with TRBJ1-4; D might be TRBD1 (5 bases). The CDR3 has 16 residues. V was shortened by 1 base and J by 3 bases, with 12 bases between the two germline ends. CDR1 and CDR2 from the germline V gene are SGHTA and FQGNSA. In nucleotides, the CDR3 is TGTGCCAGCAGCTTAGGGGGCTCGCGGGCTAATGAAAAACTGTTTTTT. Translating gives CASSLGGSRANEKLFF. Full variable domain (outside the CDR3, taken from reference TRBV7-2 and TRBJ1-4): GAGVSQSPSNKVTEKGKDVELRCDPISGHTALYWYRQSLGQGLEFLIYFQGNSAPDKSGLPSDRFSAERTGGSVSTLTIQRTQQEDSAVYLCASSLGGSRANEKLFFGSGTQLSVL.

This clonotype appeared a few times. No conserved phenylalanine or tryptophan ends this CDR3, so it is likely a read error. The gene calls are TRBV6-1 and TRBJ1-1; D is ambiguous. The CDR3 contains 14 residues. Trimming left V 0 bases short and J 1 base short, with 6 bases between. Germline V lookup: CDR1 MNHNS, CDR2 SASEGT. In DNA, the CDR3 is TGTGCCAGCAGTGAAGCAGTGGGGAACACTGAAGCTTTCCTT. Protein sequence: CASSEAVGNTEAFL.

This clonotype showed up just a few times. V gene TRBV7-2 combines with J gene TRBJ2-5; D unclear. Trimming removed 5 bases at V and 5 bases at J, with 6 bases between. The CDR3 is 11 amino acids. Germline V gene data show CDR1 as SGHTA and CDR2 as FQGNSA. CDR3 amino acids: CASSTIETQYF. CDR3 nucleotides: TGTGCCAGCAGCACAATCGAGACCCAGTACTTC. Looking up the rest from reference TRBV7-2 and TRBJ2-5 gives the full variable domain: GAGVSQSPSNKVTEKGKDVELRCDPISGHTALYWYRQSLGQGLEFLIYFQGNSAPDKSGLPSDRFSAERTGGSVSTLTIQRTQQEDSAVYLCASSTIETQYFGPGTRLLVL.

This clonotype appeared a few times. The junction differs from germline at one of its ends, possibly a read error. V and J are TRBV27 and TRBJ1-1; no clear D gene. The CDR3 has 14 amino acids. Per germline, CDR1 MNHEY and CDR2 SMNVEV (reference sequence). The CDR3 spells CTSSFGLENTEAFF. The DNA for the CDR3 is TGCACCAGCAGTTTTGGACTCGAGAACACTGAAGCTTTCTTT.

This clonotype showed up just a few times. The chain joins TRBV28 to TRBJ2-3; TRBD2 matches 7 bases. Germline V gene data show CDR1 as MDHEN and CDR2 as SYDVKM. This CDR3 comprises 13 residues. V shed 8 bases and J 6 bases; nucleotides not matched to a gene: 8. CDR3 nucleotide sequence: TGTGCCAGCGGGGGGGGAGTCCCGGATACGCAGTATTTT. Translated: CASGGGVPDTQYF.

V usage is TRBV24-1 and J usage is TRBJ2-6; TRBD1 matches at 7 bases. V gave up 2 bases and J gave up 0 bases; unmatched junction bases: 6. The germline gives CDR1 KGHDR, CDR2 SFDVKD. This CDR3 spans 18 amino acids. CDR3 region: CATSDSGGPISGANVLTF. CDR3 DNA sequence: TGTGCCACCAGTGATTCAGGGGGTCCCATCTCTGGGGCCAACGTCCTGACTTTC.

This clonotype was counted only a few times. V and J are TRBV6-1 and TRBJ1-4; D unclear. Germline V gives CDR1 MNHNS, CDR2 SASEGT. The CDR3 runs to 13 residues. Trimming left V 6 bases short and J 5 bases short, with 10 bases between. CDR3 in DNA: TGTGCCAGCAGGGTGCCGTTGAATGAAAAACTGTTTTTT. This codes for CASRVPLNEKLFF.

The sample holds a few counts of this clonotype. The J gene is TRBJ2-2, the V gene TRBV28, with a tentative D call TRBD1 (6 bases). Germline CDR1 reads MDHEN; CDR2 reads SYDVKM. CDR3 length: 14 amino acids. V was shortened by 8 bases and J by 1 base, with 11 bases between the two germline ends. The CDR3 region is CASGEGGNTGELFF. The CDR3 DNA reads TGTGCCAGCGGAGAAGGGGGGAACACCGGGGAGCTGTTTTTT. The full variable domain, completed using reference TRBV28 and TRBJ2-2, is DVKVTQSSRYLVKRTGEKVFLECVQDMDHENMFWYRQDPGLGLRLIYFSYDVKMKEKGDIPEGYSVSREKKERFSLILESASTNQTSMYLCASGEGGNTGELFFGEGSRLTVL.

The chain recombines TRBV5-1 with TRBJ2-6; D may correspond to TRBD1 or TRBD2 (5 bases each). Germline CDR1 reads SGHRS; CDR2 reads YFSETQ. The CDR3 runs to 15 residues. Trimming took off 4 bases at V and 1 base at J, with 9 bases between the two ends. CDR3 nucleotides: TGCGCCAGCAGCCCGGGACCGTCTGGGGCCAACGTCCTGACTTTC. This sequence encodes CASSPGPSGANVLTF.

The sample holds many counts of this clonotype. The V and J genes are TRBV12-3 or TRBV12-4 and TRBJ1-1; the D gene is possibly TRBD1 (5 bases). V was trimmed by 6 bases and J by 0 bases, leaving 11 bases between them. The CDR3 runs 14 residues. The CDR3 bases are TGTGCCAGCAGCCCAGGGACGGTGAACACTGAAGCTTTCTTT. This sequence encodes CASSPGTVNTEAFF.

This sequence joins TRBV25-1 and TRBJ1-5, with 9 bases that match TRBD1. Unmatched junction bases numbered 9, after V lost 2 bases and J lost 7 bases. CDR1 and CDR2 (germline): MGHDK, SYGVNS. This CDR3 comprises 16 residues. The CDR3 region has the DNA TGTGCCAGCAGTGAAGGGGGACAGGGTACCTGGCAGCCCCAGCATTTT. Protein sequence: CASSEGGQGTWQPQHF.

This clonotype showed up just a few times. J is TRBJ1-1 and V is TRBV5-1; 7 positions match TRBD1. CDR3 length: 14 residues. The J segment lost 1 base and the V segment lost 7 bases, leaving 7 bases of the junction unmatched. Per germline, CDR1 SGHRS and CDR2 YFSETQ. Here the CDR3 reads CASGNRTGNTEAFF. The CDR3 DNA follows: TGCGCCAGCGGGAATAGGACAGGGAACACTGAAGCTTTCTTT.

The chain combines TRBV6-1 with TRBJ2-7; TRBD1 matches at 7 bases. The CDR3 contains 15 residues. Germline lookup yields CDR1 MNHNS and CDR2 SASEGT. Trimming removed 5 bases from V and 0 bases from J; junction bases left unmatched: 7. CDR3 protein: CASSITGAISYEQYF. In nucleotides, the CDR3 is TGTGCCAGCAGTATTACAGGGGCCATCTCCTACGAGCAGTACTTC.

Only a few counts were recorded for this clonotype. This chain links TRBV12-3 or TRBV12-4 with TRBJ2-1; D tentatively fits TRBD1 or TRBD2 (5 bases each). CDR3 size: 12 residues. V shed 7 bases and J shed 6 bases, with 10 bases lying between them. In nucleotides, the CDR3 is TGTGCCAGCAACATTGGGGGCAATGAGCAGTTCTTC. It is translated as CASNIGGNEQFF.

This clonotype was picked up many times. The chain recombines TRBV10-2 with TRBJ2-4; 10 nucleotides match TRBD1. In germline, CDR1 is WSHSY, CDR2 SAAADI. V lost 1 base, J lost 0 bases, and 9 bases stayed unmatched. This CDR3 region has 19 residues. In nucleotides, the CDR3 is TGCGCCAGCAGTGAGTGGGGGACAGGGGAATCCTTAGCCAAAAACATTCAGTACTTC. Translation gives CASSEWGTGESLAKNIQYF.

This clonotype turned up a few times. The chain joins TRBV30 to TRBJ2-3; 9 nucleotides line up with TRBD2. The CDR3 is made up of 15 amino acids. Trimming took 7 bases from V and 1 from J; bases not matched to a gene: 9. Per germline, CDR1 GTSNPN and CDR2 SVGIG (reference sequence). In nucleotides, the CDR3 is TGTGCCTCCCCCGGGACTAGCCCCCGCACAGATACGCAGTATTTT. Residues: CASPGTSPRTDTQYF. The complete variable domain, with remaining parts taken from reference TRBV30 and TRBJ2-3, reads SQTIHQWPATLVQPVGSPLSLECTVEGTSNPNLYWYRQAAGRGLQLLFYSVGIGQISSEVPQNLSASRPQDRQFILSSKKLLLSDSGFYLCASPGTSPRTDTQYFGPGTRLTVL.

The rearrangement uses TRBV11-2 and TRBJ2-4; maybe TRBD2 (5 bases). V dropped 0 bases and J dropped 3 bases, with 15 bases sitting between them. The CDR3 is 17 residues long. Germline CDR1 is SGHAT and CDR2 is FQNNGV. The CDR3 is CASSLEGSSSDKNIQYF. In DNA form, the CDR3 reads TGTGCCAGCAGCTTAGAGGGGAGCAGTAGCGACAAAAACATTCAGTACTTC.

The rearrangement uses TRBV12-3 or TRBV12-4 and TRBJ2-3, with 8 bases fitting TRBD2. The CDR3 contains 14 residues. V trimming: 5 bases; J trimming: 6 bases; junction bases outside the gene matches: 7. The CDR3 DNA follows: TGTGCCAGCAGTCCCGGGGGGGGGGTGGATACGCAGTATTTT. Protein: CASSPGGGVDTQYF.

This clonotype was detected a few times. This chain connects TRBV7-2 to TRBJ2-2; D remains unclear. The CDR3 is made up of 12 amino acids. The germline V and J ends were trimmed by 1 base and 7 bases, with 4 bases remaining between them. Germline V gene lookup returns CDR1 SGHTA and CDR2 FQGNSA. The CDR3 region has the DNA TGTGCCAGCAGCTTAGGTATCGGGGAGCTGTTTTTT. Protein product: CASSLGIGELFF. Full variable domain (missing parts from reference TRBV7-2 and TRBJ2-2): GAGVSQSPSNKVTEKGKDVELRCDPISGHTALYWYRQSLGQGLEFLIYFQGNSAPDKSGLPSDRFSAERTGGSVSTLTIQRTQQEDSAVYLCASSLGIGELFFGEGSRLTVL.

This chain joins TRBV4-3 and TRBJ2-3; TRBD2 might be the D (5 bases). The CDR3 is made up of 13 amino acids. Trimming pared 4 bases from V and 5 bases from J, leaving 10 bases between. Germline CDR1 and CDR2: LGHNA and YSLEER. CDR3 bases: TGCGCCAGCAGCCGAGCCGAGGGAGATACGCAGTATTTT. Protein sequence: CASSRAEGDTQYF.

This clonotype was observed a few times. V usage is TRBV7-2 and J usage is TRBJ1-2; weak D call: TRBD1 (5 bases). The V end lost 1 base, the J end lost 7 bases, and 10 bases lay between the germline ends. The CDR3 is made up of 13 amino acids. The V gene's germline CDR1 is SGHTA and CDR2 FQGNSA. CDR3 bases: TGTGCCAGCAGCTTAGAGGGGAACCTTGGCTACACCTTC. This gives the protein CASSLEGNLGYTF. The entire variable domain, with the rest obtained from reference TRBV7-2 and TRBJ1-2, is as follows: GAGVSQSPSNKVTEKGKDVELRCDPISGHTALYWYRQSLGQGLEFLIYFQGNSAPDKSGLPSDRFSAERTGGSVSTLTIQRTQQEDSAVYLCASSLEGNLGYTFGSGTRLTVV.